This TCR beta chain stems from a study of a mutant IDH1 vaccine in newly diagnosed glioma. On the study more broadly: With temozolomide cycles, or 4-6 weeks after radiotherapy alone, vaccination was started. Patients arrived already treated with radiotherapy, temozolomide, or both, most having had both. Treatment recipients were approximately 60% male and about 40% female, and their mean age was around 37 years.

CDR1 MRHNA and CDR2 SNTAGT come from the germline V gene. J gave up 8 bases and V 0 bases, and 7 bases lay outside the gene matches. CDR3 size: 16 residues. Concerning this clone: What it recognizes is unknown.

Time point denoted: week 35, safety follow-up. Each dose delivered 300 ug of mutant IDH1 20-mer peptide subcutaneously with imiquimod. Tumors from donors were new WHO grade 3 or 4 IDH1-mutant astrocytomas with ATRX loss. The assay was immunoSEQ multiplex PCR, and TCRdb's table has in-frame clones only and misses some. The sample comprises some 47,000 clones, around 81% of which are singletons, and approximately 4.7% rests with the top ten. The material sequenced was PBMCs, taken from a glioma patient whose treatment included an IDH1 peptide vaccine. The gene calls are TRBV6-4 and TRBJ2-1, with 10 bases identical to TRBD1. The origin of this receptor is a woman aged 35 to 49 with glioma. Some clones in this sample may be carry-over from other donors' samples. In DNA, the CDR3 is TGTGCCAGCAGTGACTCGAAGGGGACAGGGGCGGATGAGCAGTTCTTC. This gives the protein CASSDSKGTGADEQFF.